These T cell receptor beta chains were read from a single sample in a study of blood T cell repertoires in COVID-19. The table came from immunoSEQ multiplex PCR; TCRdb's copy has only in-frame clones and leaves some out. The sample has roughly 350,000 clones, more than 70% seen once. Sequenced input: peripheral blood. These receptors originate from a woman in her thirties with COVID-19, enrolled during active disease. The CDR3 runs from the conserved cysteine through the conserved F or W. D genes are given only for firm matches. Only some rows state a clone size, as once, few, many or a class for expanded clones.

d_call,clone_size,v_call,j_call,cdr3_nt,cdr3_aa
-,-,TRBV19,TRBJ2-1,TGTGCCAGTAGCCCCGACAGGTCAGCATACAATGAGCAGTTCTTC,CASSPDRSAYNEQFF
-,-,TRBV5-5,TRBJ2-3,TGTGCCAGCAGCTTGGTTCCTAGAACAGATACGCAGTATTTT,CASSLVPRTDTQYF
-,-,TRBV21-1,TRBJ2-3,TGTGCCAGCAACGGGGGGAAAGCGGGAGGGCAAAGGACAGATACGCAGTATTTT,CASNGGKAGGQRTDTQYF
TRBD2,-,TRBV5-1,TRBJ2-3,TGCGCCAGCAGCTTGCCCAAGCGGGAGATACAAGATACGCAGTATTTT,CASSLPKREIQDTQYF
-,-,TRBV6-6,TRBJ2-3,TGTGCCAGCAGTTTTCGACAGGCCCCCGCAGATACGCAGTATTTT,CASSFRQAPADTQYF
TRBD2,-,TRBV6-5,TRBJ2-1,TGTGCCAGCAGTCGGGGGGTCGGGGAGCAGTTCTTC,CASSRGVGEQFF
TRBD2,-,TRBV7-2,TRBJ2-5,TGTGCCAGCAGCTTAACGGCGGGAGTAGGGGAGACCCAGTACTTC,CASSLTAGVGETQYF
TRBD2,-,TRBV6-2/TRBV6-3,TRBJ2-5,TGTGCCAGCAGTAGGGTGACTAGCGGGAAGGAGACCCAGTACTTC,CASSRVTSGKETQYF
-,-,TRBV19,TRBJ2-7,TGTGCCAGTCTAGTGAGGAGCCACGAGCAGTACTTC,CASLVRSHEQYF
TRBD1,-,TRBV20-1,TRBJ1-3,TGCAGTGCTAGTGTGGACAGGCGAAACTCTGGAAACACCATATATTTT,CSASVDRRNSGNTIYF
TRBD2,-,TRBV28,TRBJ2-7,TGTGCCAGCAGTACCGGGACTAGCGTTTACGAGCAGTACTTC,CASSTGTSVYEQYF
TRBD2,-,TRBV3-1/TRBV3-2,TRBJ2-5,TGTGCCAGCAGCCAAGAGTGGGGACTAGCGGATCTACAAGAGACCCAGTACTTC,CASSQEWGLADLQETQYF
TRBD2,few,TRBV5-4,TRBJ2-2,TGTGCCAGCAGCTTGCCCGGGAGGGCCGGGGAGCTGTTTTTT,CASSLPGRAGELFF
-,-,TRBV6-5,TRBJ1-1,TGTGCCAGCTCTCGGGAGGGGGGCACTGAAGCTTTCTTT,CASSREGGTEAFF
TRBD1,-,TRBV5-5,TRBJ2-2,TGTGCCAGCAGCTTTGAGGGGGCGACCGGGGAGCTGTTTTTT,CASSFEGATGELFF
TRBD2,-,TRBV28,TRBJ2-1,TGTGCCAGCAGGCGTACTAGCGGGAGCTACAATGAGCAGTTCTTC,CASRRTSGSYNEQFF
-,-,TRBV19,TRBJ1-2,TGTGCCAGTAAGACCTTCAAGGAGGGAGGCTACACCTTC,CASKTFKEGGYTF
TRBD1,few,TRBV30,TRBJ1-2,TGTGCCTGGGACAGGGGGTATGGCTACACCTTC,CAWDRGYGYTF
TRBD1,-,TRBV6-5,TRBJ1-5,TGTGCCACCGTTACAGGGGGCAATCAGCCCCAGCATTTT,CATVTGGNQPQHF
-,-,TRBV18,TRBJ1-1,TGTGCCAGCTCACCCCAAGGGGACACTGAAGCTTTCTTT,CASSPQGDTEAFF
-,-,TRBV5-4,TRBJ2-3,TGTGCCAGCAGAACCAGAAGTACAGATACGCAGTATTTT,CASRTRSTDTQYF
-,once,TRBV7-9,TRBJ1-1,TGTGCCAGCACCCTAACCGGCACTGAAGCTTTCTTT,CASTLTGTEAFF
-,-,TRBV4-1,TRBJ2-6,TGCGCCAGCAGCCAGCCCAGCGAAGGGGCTGGGGCCAACGTCCTGACTTTC,CASSQPSEGAGANVLTF
TRBD2,-,TRBV3-1/TRBV3-2,TRBJ2-1,TGTGCCAGCAGCCAGGGACTAGCGGAAGGTAATGAGCAGTTCTTC,CASSQGLAEGNEQFF
-,-,TRBV5-5,TRBJ1-5,TGTGCCAGCAGCCTAGGTCCACAGGGCGGCAATCAGCCCCAGCATTTT,CASSLGPQGGNQPQHF
TRBD1,-,TRBV6-4,TRBJ2-7,TGTGCCAGCAGTGAAATGACAGGGGACGAGCAGTACTTC,CASSEMTGDEQYF
TRBD2,-,TRBV10-2,TRBJ2-3,TGCGCCAGCAGTGAGTCGAAGGGACTAGCGGGAGCAGATACGCAGTATTTT,CASSESKGLAGADTQYF
-,-,TRBV13,TRBJ2-7,TGTGCCAGCAGTTCAGGCTACGAGCAGTACTTC,CASSSGYEQYF
-,-,TRBV7-3,TRBJ2-1,TGTGCCAGCAGCCAGATCACGCCAAGTGGGGCCAATGAGCAGTTCTTC,CASSQITPSGANEQFF